This T cell receptor beta chain was captured by sequencing in a study of T cell repertoires in cytomegalovirus infection. Study in general: In public TCR beta signatures, there were indications of both CMV infection and matching HLA type.

MiXCR, run by TCRdb on the reads, gives a single entry per CDR3 protein. The sample lists 340,000 or so distinct CDR3 sequences, roughly 25% occurring once. The CDR3 totals 13 residues. V lost 3 bases and J lost 6, with 12 bases in between. The germline V gene encodes CDR1 MDHEN and CDR2 SYDVKM. This clonotype qualifies as medium-sized (0.01 to 0.1%). Its antigen remains unidentified. The V call is TRBV28, the J call TRBJ2-7; D is undetermined. The TCR was taken from a human donor in good health (CMV status not recorded). Some clones in this sample may be carry-over from other donors' samples. The sample in question was cultured PBMCs, obtained from culture after CMV antigen stimulation. CDR3 region: CASSFILSGEQYF. The CDR3 coding sequence is TGTGCCAGCAGTTTTATTCTATCGGGCGAGCAGTACTTC.